This note documents a single TCR beta chain sequence. Its antigen is not identified. The CDR3 length is 14 residues. The ends were cut back, 4 bases at V and 1 base at J, with 13 bases in the middle. Per the germline V gene, CDR1 is DFQATT and CDR2 is SNEGSKA (reference sequence). Sample treatment: roughly 10-day PBMC culture with coronavirus spike peptide pools or control peptides (ViraFEST assay). An Oncomine TCR Beta short-read assay was used to sequence the DNA from cultured CD4+ T cells. Each CDR3 protein is one row after TCRdb ran MiXCR on the PCR reads. The sample comprises roughly 28,000 distinct CDR3 sequences, roughly 52% of which are singletons, and 28% rests with the top ten. This entry comes from a study of vaccination and CD4 T cells after COVID-19. About the study: Once diagnosed, patients had post-COVID samples drawn a median roughly 97 days later (range 35 to 161). Study outcomes and limitations: Sampling was limited to relatively few convalescent patients, with no early post-infection timepoints studied.

The input for sequencing was CD4+ T cells from blood, cultured in vitro, taken before SARS-CoV-2 vaccination. The receptor was isolated from a human donor who received a COVID-19 vaccine. The chain combines TRBV20-1 with TRBJ1-2; D gene ambiguous. The CDR3 coding sequence is TGCAGTGCTAAGCATTGGAGACATAACTATGGCTACACCTTC. This encodes CSAKHWRHNYGYTF.